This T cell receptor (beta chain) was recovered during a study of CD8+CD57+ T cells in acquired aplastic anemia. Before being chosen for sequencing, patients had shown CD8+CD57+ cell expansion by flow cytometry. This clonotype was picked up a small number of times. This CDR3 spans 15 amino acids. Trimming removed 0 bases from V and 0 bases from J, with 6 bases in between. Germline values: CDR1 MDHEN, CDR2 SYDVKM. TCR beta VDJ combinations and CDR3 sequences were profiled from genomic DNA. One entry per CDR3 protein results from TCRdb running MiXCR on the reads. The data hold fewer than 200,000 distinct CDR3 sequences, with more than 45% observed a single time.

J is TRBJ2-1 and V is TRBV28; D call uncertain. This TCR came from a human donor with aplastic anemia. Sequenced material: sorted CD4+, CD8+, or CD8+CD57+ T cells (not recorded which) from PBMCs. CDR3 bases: TGTGCCAGCAGTTTATGGAAAGTCTCCTACAATGAGCAGTTCTTC. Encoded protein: CASSLWKVSYNEQFF.